This entry lists 19 T cell receptor beta chains sequenced from one sample in a study of response to subunit inactivated influenza vaccine. TCRdb re-called the RT-PCR reads through MiXCR, storing one row per CDR3 protein. The data contain hundreds of thousands of distinct CDR3 sequences, under 20% of them singletons. Sequencing used PBMCs from blood, obtained 4 to 6 days after vaccination. These receptors originate from a man aged 50 or older who received an inactivated influenza vaccine.

This clonotype came up many times. The chain uses TRBV29-1 and TRBJ2-7; D ambiguous. V lost 4 bases and J lost 3, with 16 bases in between. Per germline, CDR1 SQVTM and CDR2 ANQGSEA. CDR3 length equals 14 residues. Here the CDR3 DNA reads TGCAGCGTTGGTTCCACTACCATGATCTACGAGCAGTACTTC. This codes for CSVGSTTMIYEQYF.

The chain recombines TRBV6-1 with TRBJ2-3, with TRBD1 matching over 7 bases. The CDR3 is 16 residues long. V gave up 5 bases and J gave up 0 bases; unmatched junction bases: 8. CDR1 MNHNS and CDR2 SASEGT come from the germline V gene. CDR3 in amino acids: CASSLYSTGSTDTQYF. CDR3 nucleotide sequence: TGTGCCAGCAGTCTTTACTCGACAGGGAGCACAGATACGCAGTATTTT.

This clonotype appeared many times. The V and J genes are TRBV20-1 and TRBJ2-5, with D possibly being TRBD1 or TRBD2 (5 bases each). V was trimmed by 0 bases and J by 7 bases, leaving 15 bases between them. Per germline, CDR1 DFQATT and CDR2 SNEGSKA (reference sequence). The CDR3 runs 14 residues. The CDR3 spells CSAREPGTLGTQYF. The CDR3 bases are TGCAGTGCTAGAGAACCCGGGACCCTCGGGACCCAGTACTTC.

This chain joins TRBV11-2 and TRBJ2-7; D remains ambiguous. The V gene lost 2 bases and the J gene lost 2 bases, with 10 bases spanning the gap. The CDR3 consists of 14 residues. Germline loops: CDR1 SGHAT, CDR2 FQNNGV. The CDR3 reads CASSLIPKPYEQYF. In DNA, the CDR3 is TGTGCCAGCAGCTTAATCCCGAAACCCTACGAGCAGTACTTC.

V gene TRBV12-3 or TRBV12-4 combines with J gene TRBJ2-7; D possibly matches TRBD1 or TRBD2 (5 bases each). The CDR3 is 14 amino acids. V was pared by 6 bases and J by 5 bases, with 17 bases between. CDR3 DNA: TGTGCCAGCAGCCAAGACTACTCAGGGAACGAGCAGTACTTC. It encodes CASSQDYSGNEQYF.

CDR3 in DNA: TGTGCCAGCAGTAAGCTAGCGGGAGTCGGTGCCGGGGAGCTGTTTTTT. Its translation: CASSKLAGVGAGELFF. This chain links TRBV6-1 with TRBJ2-2, with 10 bases aligning to TRBD2. The CDR3 length is 16 residues. Germline CDR1 and CDR2: MNHNS and SASEGT. V shed 5 bases, J shed 6 bases, and the junction held 9 bases outside the gene matches.

There are a few counts of this clonotype. The chain recombines TRBV7-6 with TRBJ2-3; tentative D call: TRBD2 (5 bases). The CDR3 covers 16 residues. In germline, CDR1 is SGHVS, CDR2 FNYEAQ. V was pared by 2 bases and J by 0 bases, with 12 bases between. In nucleotides, the CDR3 is TGTGCCAGCAGCTTACGGATCAGAGGGAGCACAGATACGCAGTATTTT. It codes for CASSLRIRGSTDTQYF.

The table lists this clonotype with a few counts. The J gene is TRBJ1-3, the V gene TRBV6-1, with 7 bases lining up with TRBD1. The CDR3 runs to 17 residues. J lost 2 bases, V lost 6 bases, and 13 bases had no gene match. CDR1 is MNHNS and CDR2 is SASEGT in the germline V gene. In nucleotides, the CDR3 is TGTGCCAGCAGCACCGGGACAGTCCGCTCCCCTGGAAACACCATATATTTT. Its protein is CASSTGTVRSPGNTIYF.

This clonotype showed up just a few times. This chain uses TRBV7-2 with TRBJ1-6; D call uncertain. Deletions cut 5 bases from V and 9 bases from J, with 17 bases between. There are 15 residues in the CDR3. Germline V gene data show CDR1 as SGHTA and CDR2 as FQGNSA. The CDR3 coding sequence is TGTGCCAGCAGCCGCACGGGAGGCTCGGGTTCACCCCTCCACTTT. Translation gives CASSRTGGSGSPLHF.

This clonotype was detected only a few times. The chain joins TRBV27 to TRBJ2-3; D unresolved. The CDR3 totals 13 residues. Trimming took 6 bases from V and 5 from J, leaving 12 bases between them. Germline V gene lookup returns CDR1 MNHEY and CDR2 SMNVEV (reference sequence). The CDR3 DNA reads TGTGCCAGCAGCCGGCTTCCACAAGATACGCAGTATTTT. Translating it yields CASSRLPQDTQYF.

This chain uses TRBV11-2 with TRBJ2-3; no definite D call. This CDR3 contains 13 residues. Germline lookup yields CDR1 SGHAT and CDR2 FQNNGV. Trimming cost V 0 bases and J 6 bases, with 7 bases left between them. The CDR3 nucleotides read TGTGCCAGCAGCTTAGAGCGTTTGGATACGCAGTATTTT. Its translation: CASSLERLDTQYF. The full variable domain, with the rest looked up from reference TRBV11-2 and TRBJ2-3, is EAGVAQSPRYKIIEKRQSVAFWCNPISGHATLYWYQQILGQGPKLLIQFQNNGVVDDSQLPKDRFSAERLKGVDSTLKIQPAKLEDSAVYLCASSLERLDTQYFGPGTRLTVL.

This clonotype was observed a few times. The gene calls are TRBV12-3 or TRBV12-4 and TRBJ2-1; D gene uncertain. The CDR3 runs to 17 residues. V was cut by 6 bases and J by 0 bases, with 18 bases left in between. CDR3: CASSLTRPASSYNEQFF. The CDR3 coding sequence is TGTGCCAGCAGCCTTACCCGCCCCGCCAGCTCCTACAATGAGCAGTTCTTC.

This clonotype was detected only a few times. This chain connects TRBV6-2 or TRBV6-3 to TRBJ2-5; D not resolved. CDR1 and CDR2 from the germline V gene are MNHEY and SVGEGT. V was cut by 6 bases and J by 4 bases, with 15 bases left in between. The CDR3 is 14 residues long. DNA for the CDR3: TGTGCCAGCAGCTTCATGATAGGCGGAGAGACCCAGTACTTC. The encoded protein is CASSFMIGGETQYF.

This clonotype has at least ten counts. The chain links TRBV6-1 to TRBJ2-3, with D unclear. This CDR3 region has 16 residues. Germline V gene sequence: CDR1 MNHNS, CDR2 SASEGT. Trimming cost V 6 bases and J 2 bases, with 18 bases left between them. The CDR3 nucleotides read TGTGCCAGCAGACCTGTGACCGGACGATTCACAGATACGCAGTATTTT. This codes for CASRPVTGRFTDTQYF.

The chain joins TRBV5-1 to TRBJ1-1; 8 bases match TRBD1. The CDR3 runs 16 residues. Germline V lookup: CDR1 SGHRS, CDR2 YFSETQ. The J segment lost 2 bases and the V segment lost 4 bases, leaving 10 bases of the junction unmatched. The DNA for the CDR3 is TGCGCCAGCAGCCGGGACAGGAGATCTTTTAACACTGAAGCTTTCTTT. Translated: CASSRDRRSFNTEAFF.

The sample holds a few counts of this clonotype. The chain carries TRBV24-1 and TRBJ2-5; D ambiguous. The germline V gene encodes CDR1 KGHDR and CDR2 SFDVKD. V was cut by 3 bases and J by 14 bases, with 15 bases left in between. The CDR3 is made up of 12 amino acids. The CDR3 DNA reads as TGTGCCACCAGTGATCATACAGAGAGGTACTACTTC. Amino acid sequence: CATSDHTERYYF.

The rearrangement links TRBV10-3 to TRBJ2-1, with 8 bases that match TRBD1. The J segment lost 7 bases and the V segment lost 11 bases, leaving 13 bases of the junction unmatched. Germline values: CDR1 ENHRY, CDR2 SYGVKD. The CDR3 has 14 residues. The CDR3 region is CAARQGSGANEQFF. As DNA, the CDR3 is TGTGCCGCTAGACAGGGGTCGGGGGCAAATGAGCAGTTCTTC.

The V and J genes are TRBV4-3 and TRBJ1-4, with no clear D. Trimming took 1 base from V and 4 from J, leaving 10 bases between them. This CDR3 spans 15 amino acids. The germline gives CDR1 LGHNA, CDR2 YSLEER. This CDR3 is CASSQGRRNNEKLFF. CDR3 bases: TGCGCCAGCAGCCAAGGTCGCCGGAATAATGAAAAACTGTTTTTT.

This clonotype was seen repeatedly, ten times or more. The chain recombines TRBV6-1 with TRBJ2-1, with 11 bases matching TRBD2. Unmatched junction bases numbered 9, after V lost 6 bases and J lost 8 bases. CDR1 MNHNS and CDR2 SASEGT come from the germline V gene. This CDR3 spans 15 amino acids. CDR3 nucleotide sequence: TGTGCCAGCAGCGAGACTAGCGGGGTCGGGGATGAGCAGTTCTTC. Protein product: CASSETSGVGDEQFF.